This T cell receptor beta chain stems from a study of Graves' ophthalmopathy and Graves' hyperthyroidism. On the study more broadly: The authors collected peripheral blood at initial diagnosis, before any treatment.

There are many counts of this clonotype. Pregnant or lactating patients and those with other autoimmune diseases or uncontrolled infections were excluded. The authors diagnosed from clinical symptoms, serum thyroxine, TRAb, thyroid ultrasound and orbital computed tomography. Amplifying from RNA transcripts, the study obtained TCR beta CDR3 regions. The authors performed first-round RT-PCR with HTBI primers and then a second-round multiplex PCR. Each CDR3 protein is one row after TCRdb ran MiXCR on the multiplex PCR reads. The data show around 170,000 distinct CDR3 sequences, approximately 38% seen once. This CDR3 is built from 14 residues. CDR1 and CDR2 from the germline V gene are LNHDA and SQIVND (reference sequence). The V end was cut by 4 bases, the J end by 4 bases, with 13 bases between.

This sequence originates from a woman in her 40s with Graves' ophthalmopathy. The chain employs TRBV19 and TRBJ1-2; D is undetermined. The material sequenced was peripheral blood. CDR3 protein: CASSTKTSLYGYTF. For the CDR3, the DNA is TGTGCCAGTAGTACCAAGACAAGTCTCTATGGCTACACCTTC.